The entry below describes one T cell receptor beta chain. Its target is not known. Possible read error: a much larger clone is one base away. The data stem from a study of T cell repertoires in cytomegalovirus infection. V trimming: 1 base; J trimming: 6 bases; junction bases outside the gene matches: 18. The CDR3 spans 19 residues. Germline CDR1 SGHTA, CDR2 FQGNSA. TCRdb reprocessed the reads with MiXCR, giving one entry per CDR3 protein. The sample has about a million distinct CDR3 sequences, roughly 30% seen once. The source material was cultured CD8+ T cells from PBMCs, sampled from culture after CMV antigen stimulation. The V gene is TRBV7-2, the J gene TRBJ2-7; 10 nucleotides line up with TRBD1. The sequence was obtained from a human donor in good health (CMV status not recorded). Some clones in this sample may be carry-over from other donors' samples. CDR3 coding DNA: TGTGCCAGCAGCTTAGATCGAAAGCCGACAGGGGGCGAGGTTTGCGAGCAGTACGTC. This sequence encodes CASSLDRKPTGGEVCEQYV.